Listed below are T cell receptor beta chains from one sample, sequenced in a study of T cells after posttransplantation cyclophosphamide. The data were produced by immunoSEQ multiplex PCR, yet TCRdb's version contains in-frame clones alone and is incomplete. The sample records about 22,000 clones, 85% to 90% being singletons. Sequencing was performed on PBMCs, taken after allogeneic stem cell transplant with posttransplant cyclophosphamide. These receptors came from a female patient between 30 and 45 years old who received an allogeneic stem cell transplant from an unrelated donor, was CMV-positive, and had no GVHD. The T cells may come from the graft donor. Both conserved end residues are part of each CDR3. The order of the fields is D gene, V gene, CDR3 length, CDR3 protein. D genes are given only for firm matches.

D: TRBD2
V: TRBV6-1
length: 13
CDR3: CATLAGGPTEQFF

D: TRBD1
V: TRBV27
length: 14
CDR3: CASSAGQGFNGYTF

D: -
V: TRBV7-9
length: 13
CDR3: CASSMGGASELFF

D: TRBD1
V: TRBV19
length: 12
CDR3: CASSRTGREQYF

D: TRBD1
V: TRBV19
length: 15
CDR3: CASSKAGGELSGYTF

D: -
V: TRBV19
length: 15
CDR3: CASSVMSSYNSPLHF

D: -
V: TRBV19
length: 15
CDR3: CASSIGSRGHSPLHF

D: -
V: TRBV10-3
length: 16
CDR3: CAISDWGGRSNQPQHF

D: TRBD2
V: TRBV6-6
length: 16
CDR3: CASSMGGGARTGELFF

D: -
V: TRBV13
length: 17
CDR3: CASSLGLRGSSYNEQFF

D: TRBD1
V: TRBV5-5
length: 14
CDR3: CASSTLQGTYEQYF

D: TRBD1
V: TRBV11-3
length: 15
CDR3: CASSLESTGLDTQYF

D: -
V: TRBV6-1
length: 12
CDR3: CASSPRDYEQYF

D: -
V: TRBV27
length: 11
CDR3: CASKRSTEAFF

D: TRBD2
V: TRBV5-4
length: 16
CDR3: CASSLDLAGDTGELFF

D: TRBD2
V: TRBV7-3
length: 15
CDR3: CASSLSGGTPYEQYF

D: TRBD2
V: TRBV10-3
length: 14
CDR3: CAIMPGGSSYEQYF

D: -
V: TRBV18
length: 13
CDR3: CASSPRETGELFF

D: TRBD2
V: TRBV4-2
length: 18
CDR3: CASSQDRAGGPIRDTQYF

D: -
V: TRBV19
length: 15
CDR3: CASSTVISGGDTQYF

D: -
V: TRBV13
length: 17
CDR3: CASSPGTAWGPHYGYTF

D: TRBD1
V: TRBV7-3
length: 14
CDR3: CASSQTGGGDGYTF

D: -
V: TRBV5-1
length: 15
CDR3: CASSLGQALGSGYTF

D: -
V: TRBV5-1
length: 17
CDR3: CASSWGPEARDTDTQYF

D: -
V: TRBV2
length: 12
CDR3: CASSEARYEQYF

D: -
V: TRBV30
length: 17
CDR3: CAWTLGSGEPLSYEQYF

D: -
V: TRBV7-9
length: 14
CDR3: CASSLFSNTGELFF

D: -
V: TRBV7-9
length: 16
CDR3: CASSPRVANEGTEAFF

D: -
V: TRBV27
length: 16
CDR3: CASSLPAAANTGELFF

D: -
V: TRBV10-3
length: 15
CDR3: CAISESAGRNQPQHF

D: TRBD1
V: TRBV7-3
length: 16
CDR3: CASSLVRTGFYNEQFF

D: -
V: TRBV2
length: 15
CDR3: CASSEIRGGGYGYTF